This T cell receptor (beta chain) was captured by sequencing in a study of response to subunit inactivated influenza vaccine. TCRdb called the RT-PCR reads again in MiXCR, with one record for every CDR3 protein. The data hold roughly 700,000 distinct CDR3 sequences, with more than 15% observed a single time. This clonotype was seen a handful of times. As yet, its antigen is unknown. Germline V gene data show CDR1 as MDHEN and CDR2 as SYDVKM. The J segment lost 5 bases and the V segment lost 3 bases, leaving 5 bases of the junction unmatched. The CDR3 runs to 14 residues. Study-wide results and caveats: The authors offered the suggestion that each seasonal influenza vaccination recruits few new T cells.

This chain links TRBV28 with TRBJ2-7, with 9 bases matching TRBD2. Sample: PBMCs from blood, taken 12 days after vaccination. This TCR derives from a middle-aged man who received an inactivated influenza vaccine. CDR3 DNA: TGTGCCAGCAGTTTCCGCGGGAGGGCCAACGAGCAGTACTTC. Its translation is CASSFRGRANEQYF. Looking up the rest from reference TRBV28 and TRBJ2-7 gives the full variable domain: DVKVTQSSRYLVKRTGEKVFLECVQDMDHENMFWYRQDPGLGLRLIYFSYDVKMKEKGDIPEGYSVSREKKERFSLILESASTNQTSMYLCASSFRGRANEQYFGPGTRLTVT.